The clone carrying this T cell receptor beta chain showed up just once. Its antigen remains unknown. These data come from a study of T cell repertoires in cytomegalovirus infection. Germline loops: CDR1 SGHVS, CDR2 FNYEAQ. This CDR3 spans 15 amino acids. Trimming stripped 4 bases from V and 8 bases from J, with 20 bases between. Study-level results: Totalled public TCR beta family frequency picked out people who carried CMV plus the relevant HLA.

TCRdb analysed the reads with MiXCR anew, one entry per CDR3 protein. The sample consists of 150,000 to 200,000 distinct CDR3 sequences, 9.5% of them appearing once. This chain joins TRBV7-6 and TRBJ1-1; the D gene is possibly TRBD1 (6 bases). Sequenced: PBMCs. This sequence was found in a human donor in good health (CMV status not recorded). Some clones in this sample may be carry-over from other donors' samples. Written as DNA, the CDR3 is TGTGCCAGCAGCTCCTCGCAGGGGCGTAAAATCGAAGCTTTCTTT. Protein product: CASSSSQGRKIEAFF.